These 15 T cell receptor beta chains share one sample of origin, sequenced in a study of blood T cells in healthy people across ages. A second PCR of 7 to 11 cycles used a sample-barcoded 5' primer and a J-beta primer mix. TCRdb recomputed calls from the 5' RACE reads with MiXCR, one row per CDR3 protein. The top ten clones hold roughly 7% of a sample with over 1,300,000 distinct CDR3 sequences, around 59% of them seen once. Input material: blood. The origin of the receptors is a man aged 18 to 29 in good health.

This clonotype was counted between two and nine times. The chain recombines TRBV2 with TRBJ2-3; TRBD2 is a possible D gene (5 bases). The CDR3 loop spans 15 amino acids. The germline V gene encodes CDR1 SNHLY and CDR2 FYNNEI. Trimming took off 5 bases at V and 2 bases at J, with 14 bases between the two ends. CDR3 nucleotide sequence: TGTGCCAGCAGTCCAGAACCGGGGATCACAGATACGCAGTATTTT. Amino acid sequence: CASSPEPGITDTQYF. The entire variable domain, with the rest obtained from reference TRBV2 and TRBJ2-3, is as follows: EPEVTQTPSHQVTQMGQEVILRCVPISNHLYFYWYRQILGQKVEFLVSFYNNEISEKSEIFDDQFSVERPDGSNFTLKIRSTKLEDSAMYFCASSPEPGITDTQYFGPGTRLTVL.

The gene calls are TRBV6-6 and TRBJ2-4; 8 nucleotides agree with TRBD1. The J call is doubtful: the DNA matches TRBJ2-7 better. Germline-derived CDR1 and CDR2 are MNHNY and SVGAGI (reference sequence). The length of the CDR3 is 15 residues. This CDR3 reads CASSRNRDRTYEQYF. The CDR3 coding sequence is TGTGCCAGCAGCCGGAACCGGGACAGGACCTACGAGCAGTACTTC.

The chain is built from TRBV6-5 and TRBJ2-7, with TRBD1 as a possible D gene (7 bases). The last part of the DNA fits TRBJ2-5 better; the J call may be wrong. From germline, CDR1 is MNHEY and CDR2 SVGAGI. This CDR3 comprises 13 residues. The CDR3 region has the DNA TGTGCCAGCAAATTGCAGGGGGGTAAGACCCAGTACTTC. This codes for CASKLQGGKTQYF.

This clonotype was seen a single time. CDR3 nucleotide sequence: TGTGCCAGCAGTGAACCAGACTCTCACCCCAGCACAGATACGCAGTATTTT. Protein product: CASSEPDSHPSTDTQYF. The chain uses TRBV6-1 and TRBJ2-3; D call uncertain. CDR3 size: 17 residues. CDR1 is MNHNS and CDR2 is SASEGT in the germline V gene. With 2 bases removed from V and 0 bases from J, the gap between germline ends came to 15 bases.

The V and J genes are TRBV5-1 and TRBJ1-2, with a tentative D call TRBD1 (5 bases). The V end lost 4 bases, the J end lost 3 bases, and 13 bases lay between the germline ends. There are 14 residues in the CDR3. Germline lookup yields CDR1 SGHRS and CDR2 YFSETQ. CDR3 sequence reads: CASSKLDRDYGYTF. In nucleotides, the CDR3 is TGCGCCAGCAGCAAACTCGACAGAGACTATGGCTACACCTTC.

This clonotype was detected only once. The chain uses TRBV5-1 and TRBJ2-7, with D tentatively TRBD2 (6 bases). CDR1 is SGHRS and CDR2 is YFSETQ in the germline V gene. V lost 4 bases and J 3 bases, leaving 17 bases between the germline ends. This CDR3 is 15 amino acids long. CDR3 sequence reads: CASSPDGSSSYEQYF. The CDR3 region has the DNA TGCGCCAGCAGCCCGGACGGGAGTAGCAGCTACGAGCAGTACTTC.

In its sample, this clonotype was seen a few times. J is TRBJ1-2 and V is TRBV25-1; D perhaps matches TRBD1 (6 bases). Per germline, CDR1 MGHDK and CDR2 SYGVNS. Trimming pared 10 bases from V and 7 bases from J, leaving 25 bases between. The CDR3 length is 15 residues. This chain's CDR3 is CATAGGREGLGGYTF. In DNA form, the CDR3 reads TGTGCCACAGCGGGGGGGCGCGAAGGTTTAGGTGGCTACACCTTC.

CDR3 loop: CASKGFPGQSSGANVLTF. DNA of the CDR3: TGTGCCAGCAAGGGGTTTCCGGGACAAAGCTCTGGGGCCAACGTCCTGACTTTC. The J gene is TRBJ2-6, the V gene TRBV2; TRBD1 is a possible D gene (6 bases). V was trimmed by 7 bases and J by 0 bases, leaving 19 bases between them. This CDR3 has 18 residues. Germline CDR1 SNHLY, CDR2 FYNNEI.

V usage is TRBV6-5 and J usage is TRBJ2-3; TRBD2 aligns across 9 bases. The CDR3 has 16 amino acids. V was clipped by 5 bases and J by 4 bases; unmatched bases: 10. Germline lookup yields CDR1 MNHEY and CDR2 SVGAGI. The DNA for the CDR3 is TGTGCCAGCAGTACCCTTTCGGGACTAGCCTCAGATACGCAGTATTTT. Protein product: CASSTLSGLASDTQYF.

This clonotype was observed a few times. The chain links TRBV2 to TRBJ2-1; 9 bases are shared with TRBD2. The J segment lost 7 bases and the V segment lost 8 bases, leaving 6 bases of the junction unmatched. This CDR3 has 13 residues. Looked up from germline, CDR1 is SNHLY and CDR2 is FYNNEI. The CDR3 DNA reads TGTGCCAGCCGCCCTAGCGGGAATAATGAGCAGTTCTTC. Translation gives CASRPSGNNEQFF.

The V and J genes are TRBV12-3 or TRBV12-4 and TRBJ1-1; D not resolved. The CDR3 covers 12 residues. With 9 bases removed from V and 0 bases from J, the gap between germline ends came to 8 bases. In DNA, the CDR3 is TGTGCCAGTAAGTTGGTGAACACTGAAGCTTTCTTT. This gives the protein CASKLVNTEAFF.

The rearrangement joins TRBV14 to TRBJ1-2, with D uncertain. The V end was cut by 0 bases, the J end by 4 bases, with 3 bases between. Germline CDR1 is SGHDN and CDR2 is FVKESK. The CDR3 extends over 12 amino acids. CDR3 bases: TGTGCCAGCAGCCAAGACGTCTATGGCTACACCTTC. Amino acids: CASSQDVYGYTF.

The CDR3 protein is CASSAPAGVGNEQFF. CDR3 nucleotide sequence: TGTGCCAGCAGCGCCCCCGCCGGGGTGGGCAATGAGCAGTTCTTC. The V call is TRBV3-1, the J call TRBJ2-1; D possibly corresponds to TRBD2 (5 bases). Germline CDR1 LGHDT, CDR2 YNNKEL (reference sequence). Trimming left V 5 bases short and J 6 bases short, with 17 bases between. The length of the CDR3 is 15 residues.

In DNA, the CDR3 is TGTGCCAGCACCACCATAGGGGGTGGCAATGAGCAGTTCTTC. It translates to CASTTIGGGNEQFF. The genes are TRBV27 and TRBJ2-1, with TRBD1 as a possible D gene (6 bases). The ends were cut back, 7 bases at V and 6 bases at J, with 16 bases in the middle. The CDR3 length is 14 residues. Germline CDR1 and CDR2: MNHEY and SMNVEV (reference sequence).

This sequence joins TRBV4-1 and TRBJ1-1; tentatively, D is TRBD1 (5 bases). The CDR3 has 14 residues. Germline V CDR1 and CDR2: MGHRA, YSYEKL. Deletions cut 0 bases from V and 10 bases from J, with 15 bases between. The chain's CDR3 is CASSQDSLGAPAFF. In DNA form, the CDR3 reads TGCGCCAGCAGCCAAGATTCGTTAGGGGCTCCAGCTTTCTTT.